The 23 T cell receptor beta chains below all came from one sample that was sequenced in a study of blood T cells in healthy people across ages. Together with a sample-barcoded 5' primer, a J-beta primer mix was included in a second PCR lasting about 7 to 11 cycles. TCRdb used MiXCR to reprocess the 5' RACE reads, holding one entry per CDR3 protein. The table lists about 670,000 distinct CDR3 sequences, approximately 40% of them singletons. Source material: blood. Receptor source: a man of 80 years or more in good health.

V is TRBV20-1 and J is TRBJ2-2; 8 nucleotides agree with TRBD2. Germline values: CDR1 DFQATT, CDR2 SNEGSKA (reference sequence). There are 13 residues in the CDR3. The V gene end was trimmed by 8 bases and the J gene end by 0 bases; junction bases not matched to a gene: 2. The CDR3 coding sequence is TGCAGTCTTAGCGGGGCGAACACCGGGGAGCTGTTTTTT. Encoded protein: CSLSGANTGELFF.

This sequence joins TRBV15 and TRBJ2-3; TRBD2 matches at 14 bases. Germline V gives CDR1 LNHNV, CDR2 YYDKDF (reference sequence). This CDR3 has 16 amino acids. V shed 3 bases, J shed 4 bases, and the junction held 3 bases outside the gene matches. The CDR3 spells CATSRRGLAGADTQYF. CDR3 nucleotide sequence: TGTGCCACCAGCAGGAGGGGACTAGCGGGAGCAGATACGCAGTATTTT.

The CDR3 protein is CASSIQVTSTDTQYF. The CDR3 nucleotides are TGTGCCAGTAGTATTCAGGTTACTAGCACAGATACGCAGTATTTT. The genes are TRBV19 and TRBJ2-3; no clear D gene. The CDR3 contains 15 residues. V lost 3 bases and J lost 0, with 10 bases in between. Germline V gene sequence: CDR1 LNHDA, CDR2 SQIVND (reference sequence). Using reference TRBV19 and TRBJ2-3 for the parts outside the CDR3, the full variable domain is DGGITQSPKYLFRKEGQNVTLSCEQNLNHDAMYWYRQDPGQGLRLIYYSQIVNDFQKGDIAEGYSVSREKKESFPLTVTSAQKNPTAFYLCASSIQVTSTDTQYFGPGTRLTVL.

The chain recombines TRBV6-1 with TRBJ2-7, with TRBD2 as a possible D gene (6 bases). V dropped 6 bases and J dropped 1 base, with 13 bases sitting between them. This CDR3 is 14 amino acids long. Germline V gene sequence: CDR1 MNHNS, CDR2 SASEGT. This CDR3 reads CASRARLESYEQYF. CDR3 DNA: TGTGCCAGCAGGGCCCGACTAGAATCCTACGAGCAGTACTTC.

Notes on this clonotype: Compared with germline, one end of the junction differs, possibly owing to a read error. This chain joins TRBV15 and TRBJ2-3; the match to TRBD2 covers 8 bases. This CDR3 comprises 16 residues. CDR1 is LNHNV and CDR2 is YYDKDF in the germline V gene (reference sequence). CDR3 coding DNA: TGTGCCACCAGCCCCGCTCTAGCGGGTATCACAGATACGCGGTATTTT. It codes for CATSPALAGITDTRYF. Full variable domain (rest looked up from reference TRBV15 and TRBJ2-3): DAMVIQNPRYQVTQFGKPVTLSCSQTLNHNVMYWYQQKSSQAPKLLFHYYDKDFNNEADTPDNFQSRRPNTSFCFLDIRSPGLGDTAMYLCATSPALAGITDTRYFGPGTRLTVL.

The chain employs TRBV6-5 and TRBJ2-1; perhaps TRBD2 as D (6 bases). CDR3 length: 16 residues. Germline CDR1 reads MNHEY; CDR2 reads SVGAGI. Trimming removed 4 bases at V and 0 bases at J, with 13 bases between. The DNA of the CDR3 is TGTGCCAGCAGTTCCCCTATGCGGGGCTCCTACAATGAGCAGTTCTTC. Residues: CASSSPMRGSYNEQFF.

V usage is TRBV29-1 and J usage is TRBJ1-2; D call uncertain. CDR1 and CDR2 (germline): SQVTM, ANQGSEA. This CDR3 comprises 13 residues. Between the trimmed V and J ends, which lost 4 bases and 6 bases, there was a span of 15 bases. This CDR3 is CSVGEARRNGYTF. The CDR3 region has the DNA TGCAGCGTTGGAGAGGCACGGAGAAATGGCTACACCTTC.

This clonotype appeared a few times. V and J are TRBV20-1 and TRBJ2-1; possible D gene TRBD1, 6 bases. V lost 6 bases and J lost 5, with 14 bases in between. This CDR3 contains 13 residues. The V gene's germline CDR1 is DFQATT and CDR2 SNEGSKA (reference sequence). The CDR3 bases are TGCAGTGCCAGAAAACAGGGTAACAATGAGCAGTTCTTC. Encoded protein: CSARKQGNNEQFF.

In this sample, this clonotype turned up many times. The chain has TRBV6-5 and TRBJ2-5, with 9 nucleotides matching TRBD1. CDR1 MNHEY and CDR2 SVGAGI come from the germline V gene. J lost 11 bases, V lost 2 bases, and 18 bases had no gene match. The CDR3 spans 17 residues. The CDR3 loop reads CASSYRMTGGLYNEQYF. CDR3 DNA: TGTGCCAGCAGTTACCGCATGACAGGGGGACTCTACAATGAGCAGTACTTC.

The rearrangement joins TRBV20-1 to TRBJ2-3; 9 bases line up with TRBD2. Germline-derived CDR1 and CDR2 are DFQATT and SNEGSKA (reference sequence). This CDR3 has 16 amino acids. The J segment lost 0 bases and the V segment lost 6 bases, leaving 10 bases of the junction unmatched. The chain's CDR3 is CSATPGTSQSTDTQYF. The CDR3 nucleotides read TGCAGTGCGACCCCCGGGACTAGCCAAAGCACAGATACGCAGTATTTT.

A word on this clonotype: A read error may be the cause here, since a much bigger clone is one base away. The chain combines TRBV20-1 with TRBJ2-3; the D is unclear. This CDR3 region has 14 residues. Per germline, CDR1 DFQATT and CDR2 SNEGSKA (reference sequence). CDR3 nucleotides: TGCAGTGCTGAGCATCATACAGCGCCAGATGCGCAGTATTTT. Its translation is CSAEHHTAPDAQYF.

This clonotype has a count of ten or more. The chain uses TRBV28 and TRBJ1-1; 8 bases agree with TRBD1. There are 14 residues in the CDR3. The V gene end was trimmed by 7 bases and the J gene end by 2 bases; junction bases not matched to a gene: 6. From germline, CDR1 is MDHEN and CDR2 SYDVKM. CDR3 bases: TGTGCCAGCAAGAGGACAGGGATCAACACTGAAGCTTTCTTT. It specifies CASKRTGINTEAFF.

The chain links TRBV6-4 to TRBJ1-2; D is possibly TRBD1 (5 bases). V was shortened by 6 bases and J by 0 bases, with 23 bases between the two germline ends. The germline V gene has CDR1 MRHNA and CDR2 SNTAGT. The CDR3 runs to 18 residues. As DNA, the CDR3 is TGTGCCAGCAGCCAATTTTTTCTCCGTGACAGCCCTAACTATGGCTACACCTTC. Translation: CASSQFFLRDSPNYGYTF.

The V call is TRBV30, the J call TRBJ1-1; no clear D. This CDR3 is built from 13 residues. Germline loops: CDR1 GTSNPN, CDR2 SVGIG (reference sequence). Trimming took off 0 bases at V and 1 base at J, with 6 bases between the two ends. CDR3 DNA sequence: TGTGCCTGGAGTGTAAGCACGAACACTGAAGCTTTCTTT. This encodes CAWSVSTNTEAFF.

The CDR3: CASSQSGPQETQFF. The CDR3 nucleotides are TGTGCCAGCAGCCAGAGCGGACCCCAAGAGACCCAGTTCTTC. This chain links TRBV3-1 with TRBJ2-1; D is possibly TRBD2 (5 bases). The length of the CDR3 is 14 residues. Germline-derived CDR1 and CDR2 are LGHDT and YNNKEL (reference sequence). V was trimmed by 3 bases and J by 13 bases, leaving 19 bases between them.

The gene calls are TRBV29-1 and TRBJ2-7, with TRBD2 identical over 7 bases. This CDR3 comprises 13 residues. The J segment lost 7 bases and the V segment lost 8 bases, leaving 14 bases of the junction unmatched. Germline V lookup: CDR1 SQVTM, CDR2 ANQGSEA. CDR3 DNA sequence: TGCAGCCTAGAGCGGGACTCCTACAATGAGCAGTACTTC. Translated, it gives CSLERDSYNEQYF.

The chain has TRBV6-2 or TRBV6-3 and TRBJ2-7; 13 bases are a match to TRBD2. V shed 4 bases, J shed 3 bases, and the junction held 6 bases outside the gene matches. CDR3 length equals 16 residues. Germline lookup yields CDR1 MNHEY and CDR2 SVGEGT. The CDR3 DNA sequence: TGTGCCAGCAGTTCCTTGGGACTAGCGGGAAGCTACGAGCAGTACTTC. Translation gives CASSSLGLAGSYEQYF.

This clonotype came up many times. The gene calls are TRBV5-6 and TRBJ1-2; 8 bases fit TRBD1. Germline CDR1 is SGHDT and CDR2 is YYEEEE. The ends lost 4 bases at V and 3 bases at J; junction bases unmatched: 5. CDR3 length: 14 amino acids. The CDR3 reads CASSQGQAYYGYTF. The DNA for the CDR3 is TGTGCCAGCAGCCAGGGACAGGCTTACTATGGCTACACCTTC.

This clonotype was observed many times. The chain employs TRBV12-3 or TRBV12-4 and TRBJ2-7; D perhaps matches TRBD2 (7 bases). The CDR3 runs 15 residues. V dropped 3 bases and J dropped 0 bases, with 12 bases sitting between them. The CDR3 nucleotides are TGTGCCAGCAGTTTTGGGGGGGGGCACTCCTACGAGCAGTACTTC. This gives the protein CASSFGGGHSYEQYF.

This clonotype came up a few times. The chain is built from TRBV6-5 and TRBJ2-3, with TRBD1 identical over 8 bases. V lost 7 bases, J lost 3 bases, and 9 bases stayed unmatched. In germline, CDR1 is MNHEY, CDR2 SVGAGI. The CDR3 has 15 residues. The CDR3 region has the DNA TGTGCCAGCAAAAGGACAGGGAGTGGTACAGATACGCAGTATTTT. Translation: CASKRTGSGTDTQYF.

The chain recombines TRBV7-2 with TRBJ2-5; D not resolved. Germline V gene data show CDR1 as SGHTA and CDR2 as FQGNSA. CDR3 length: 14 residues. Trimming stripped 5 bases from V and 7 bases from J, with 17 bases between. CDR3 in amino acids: CASSIGLPSRTQYF. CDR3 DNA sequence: TGTGCCAGCAGCATCGGGCTACCGTCGAGGACCCAGTACTTC. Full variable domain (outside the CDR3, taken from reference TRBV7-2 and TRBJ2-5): GAGVSQSPSNKVTEKGKDVELRCDPISGHTALYWYRQSLGQGLEFLIYFQGNSAPDKSGLPSDRFSAERTGGSVSTLTIQRTQQEDSAVYLCASSIGLPSRTQYFGPGTRLLVL.

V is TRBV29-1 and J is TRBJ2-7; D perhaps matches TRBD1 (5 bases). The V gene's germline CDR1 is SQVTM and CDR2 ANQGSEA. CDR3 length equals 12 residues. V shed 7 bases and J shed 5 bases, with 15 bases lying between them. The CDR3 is CSARVGRDEQYF. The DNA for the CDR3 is TGCAGCGCCCGAGTCGGCAGGGACGAGCAGTACTTC.

CDR3 in DNA: TGTGCCAGCAGTGTGGGGGAGTCCACTGAAGCTTTCTTT. Translating it yields CASSVGESTEAFF. The chain is built from TRBV12-3 or TRBV12-4 and TRBJ1-1; possibly TRBD1 for D (5 bases). This CDR3 has 13 residues. V was pared by 5 bases and J by 4 bases, with 11 bases between.